The 18 T cell receptor beta chains listed next were all sequenced from one sample in a study of T cell responses to AZD1222 COVID-19 vaccine. Assay used: immunoSEQ multiplex PCR; TCRdb lists only in-frame clones, some missing. The table has more than 95,000 clones, around nine tenths seen once. This sample comprised peripheral blood, obtained on day 0 of AZD1222 vaccination. These receptors came from an adult in good health.

This clone occurred once. The V gene is TRBV5-5, the J gene TRBJ1-2, with a possible D match to TRBD1 (6 bases). V lost 4 bases, J lost 4 bases, and 11 bases lay in between. The CDR3 spans 13 residues. In germline, CDR1 is SGHKS, CDR2 YYEKEE (reference sequence). CDR3: CASSEGHPYGYTF. CDR3 bases: TGTGCCAGCAGCGAGGGACACCCCTATGGCTACACCTTC.

V gene TRBV5-4 combines with J gene TRBJ2-3, with 10 nucleotides matching TRBD2. Looked up from germline, CDR1 is SGHNT and CDR2 is YYREEE (reference sequence). The CDR3 has 15 residues. V was clipped by 0 bases and J by 3 bases; unmatched bases: 1. In DNA, the CDR3 is TGTGCCAGCAGCTTGGGGGGACTAGCGACAGATACGCAGTATTTT. Its translation: CASSLGGLATDTQYF.

The chain couples TRBV7-9 to TRBJ1-1; tentatively, D is TRBD1 (5 bases). Germline V gives CDR1 SEHNR, CDR2 FQNEAQ (reference sequence). Trimming took off 2 bases at V and 5 bases at J, with 12 bases between the two ends. CDR3 length: 14 residues. DNA of the CDR3: TGTGCCAGCAGCTTATCAGGGTTTGAGACTGAAGCTTTCTTT. It codes for CASSLSGFETEAFF.

This rearrangement joins TRBV15 to TRBJ1-4; 7 nucleotides line up with TRBD1. With 2 bases clipped from V and 5 bases from J, the junction kept 5 bases outside the gene matches. This CDR3 contains 15 residues. The V gene's germline CDR1 is LNHNV and CDR2 YYDKDF (reference sequence). The DNA of the CDR3 is TGTGCCACCAGCAGATCGGGACAGCCGAATGAAAAACTGTTTTTT. Protein: CATSRSGQPNEKLFF. The variable domain in full, with the rest retrieved from reference TRBV15 and TRBJ1-4, is DAMVIQNPRYQVTQFGKPVTLSCSQTLNHNVMYWYQQKSSQAPKLLFHYYDKDFNNEADTPDNFQSRRPNTSFCFLDIRSPGLGDTAMYLCATSRSGQPNEKLFFGSGTQLSVL.

The chain has TRBV6-5 and TRBJ1-3; D may be TRBD1 (6 bases). The CDR3 covers 14 residues. CDR1 is MNHEY, CDR2 SVGAGI, per germline. Trimming left V 0 bases short and J 3 bases short, with 6 bases between. This CDR3 is CASSYSGGGNTIYF. As DNA, the CDR3 is TGTGCCAGCAGTTACTCAGGGGGTGGAAACACCATATATTTT.

The chain employs TRBV9 and TRBJ2-2; the match to TRBD1 covers 7 bases. In germline, CDR1 is SGDLS, CDR2 YYNGEE. The CDR3 is 13 residues long. J gave up 4 bases and V 4 bases, and 1 base lay outside the gene matches. The CDR3 reads CASSQGVTGELFF. CDR3 DNA sequence: TGTGCCAGCAGCCAGGGGGTCACCGGGGAGCTGTTTTTT. Supplemented by reference TRBV9 and TRBJ2-2, the full variable domain reads DSGVTQTPKHLITATGQRVTLRCSPRSGDLSVYWYQQSLDQGLQFLIQYYNGEERAKGNILERFSAQQFPDLHSELNLSSLELGDSALYFCASSQGVTGELFFGEGSRLTVL.

The chain recombines TRBV6-1 with TRBJ1-2; tentative D call: TRBD1 (5 bases). Germline-derived CDR1 and CDR2 are MNHNS and SASEGT. With 0 bases removed from V and 5 bases from J, the gap between germline ends came to 10 bases. The CDR3 consists of 14 residues. CDR3 in DNA: TGTGCCAGCAGTGAAGCGGGGGGTTGGTATGGCTACACCTTC. It encodes CASSEAGGWYGYTF.

This rearrangement joins TRBV5-1 to TRBJ2-3; perhaps D is TRBD1 or TRBD2 (5 bases each). The germline V and J ends were trimmed by 4 bases and 1 base, with 10 bases remaining between them. The V gene's germline CDR1 is SGHRS and CDR2 YFSETQ. CDR3 length equals 14 residues. The CDR3 loop reads CASSLGRGTDTQYF. The DNA of the CDR3 is TGCGCCAGCAGCCTGGGACGGGGCACAGATACGCAGTATTTT.

The chain employs TRBV2 and TRBJ1-1, with 8 bases lining up with TRBD1. Germline trimming cut 6 bases from V and 1 base from J; bases unmatched to any gene: 7. The CDR3 is 15 residues long. In germline, CDR1 is SNHLY, CDR2 FYNNEI. The CDR3 bases are TGTGCCAGCAGCCATTATGGACAGGGGAACACTGAAGCTTTCTTT. This codes for CASSHYGQGNTEAFF.

The chain has TRBV6-1 and TRBJ2-5; 9 nucleotides agree with TRBD1. Trimming took 2 bases from V and 7 from J; bases not matched to a gene: 8. The CDR3 sequence is 15 residues long. Germline assignment: CDR1 MNHNS and CDR2 SASEGT. In DNA form, the CDR3 reads TGTGCCAGCAGTGAAAGCCGGGACAGGGCCGCGACCCAGTACTTC. Protein product: CASSESRDRAATQYF.

The rearrangement joins TRBV5-1 to TRBJ2-1; D perhaps matches TRBD2 (5 bases). The CDR3 covers 15 residues. CDR1 and CDR2 from the germline V gene are SGHRS and YFSETQ. The V end lost 0 bases, the J end lost 7 bases, and 14 bases lay between the germline ends. The CDR3 nucleotides read TGCGCCAGCAGCTTGGATCTAGCCACCTTAAATGAGCAGTTCTTC. It specifies CASSLDLATLNEQFF.

CDR3 in amino acids: CASSPPRSQQGTGYTF. CDR3 DNA: TGTGCCAGTAGTCCCCCCCGTTCCCAACAAGGAACTGGCTACACCTTC. This sequence joins TRBV19 and TRBJ1-2; D gene ambiguous. Germline values: CDR1 LNHDA, CDR2 SQIVND (reference sequence). The CDR3 has 16 residues. Trimming took 5 bases from V and 7 from J, leaving 23 bases between them.

The chain joins TRBV7-9 to TRBJ2-2; tentatively, D is TRBD1 (8 bases). From germline, CDR1 is SEHNR and CDR2 FQNEAQ (reference sequence). Trimming took 5 bases from V and 0 from J, leaving 16 bases between them. CDR3 length: 17 residues. The CDR3 coding sequence is TGTGCCAGCAGCCAACGGGAGGACAGGGCGAACACCGGGGAGCTGTTTTTT. It is translated as CASSQREDRANTGELFF. The whole variable domain, filled in from reference TRBV7-9 and TRBJ2-2, reads DTGVSQNPRHKITKRGQNVTFRCDPISEHNRLYWYRQTLGQGPEFLTYFQNEAQLEKSRLLSDRFSAERPKGSFSTLEIQRTEQGDSAMYLCASSQREDRANTGELFFGEGSRLTVL.

The chain uses TRBV29-1 and TRBJ1-2; 7 bases are a match to TRBD1. This CDR3 contains 13 residues. Germline V gives CDR1 SQVTM, CDR2 ANQGSEA. V shed 7 bases, J shed 4 bases, and the junction held 9 bases outside the gene matches. The CDR3 region has the DNA TGCAGCGGCGGACAGGAAAAGACCTATGGCTACACCTTC. Translation: CSGGQEKTYGYTF.

J is TRBJ2-1 and V is TRBV7-8; TRBD2 matches 8 bases. From germline, CDR1 is SGHVS and CDR2 FQNEAQ. V dropped 5 bases and J dropped 8; count of bases not matched to a gene: 14. CDR3 length equals 16 residues. The CDR3, as DNA: TGTGCCAGCAGCCCCGAGCCCGGGACTAGTGAGTATGAGCAGTTCTTC. It translates to CASSPEPGTSEYEQFF.

This chain connects TRBV19 to TRBJ1-2, with D possibly TRBD1 on 5 matching bases. The V end lost 7 bases, the J end lost 3 bases, and 15 bases lay between the germline ends. This CDR3 comprises 14 residues. CDR1 and CDR2 from the germline V gene are LNHDA and SQIVND (reference sequence). The CDR3 here is CASTPFRGDYGYTF. Written as DNA, the CDR3 is TGTGCCAGTACCCCCTTCCGGGGGGACTATGGCTACACCTTC. Combining the CDR3 with reference TRBV19 and TRBJ1-2 gives the whole variable domain DGGITQSPKYLFRKEGQNVTLSCEQNLNHDAMYWYRQDPGQGLRLIYYSQIVNDFQKGDIAEGYSVSREKKESFPLTVTSAQKNPTAFYLCASTPFRGDYGYTFGSGTRLTVV.

This chain joins TRBV5-1 and TRBJ1-4; tentative D call: TRBD1 (6 bases). V lost 1 base and J lost 7, with 20 bases in between. Per germline, CDR1 SGHRS and CDR2 YFSETQ. The CDR3 covers 17 residues. The CDR3 sequence: CASSLWGAGRVGEKLFF. The CDR3 DNA reads TGCGCCAGCAGCTTGTGGGGGGCAGGGCGAGTGGGTGAAAAACTGTTTTTT.

V usage is TRBV14 and J usage is TRBJ1-2; TRBD1 matches at 7 bases. The germline CDR1 and CDR2 sequences are SGHDN and FVKESK. J was trimmed by 2 bases and V by 5 bases; bases with no gene match: 2. This CDR3 contains 13 residues. The CDR3 spells CASSLDRNYGYTF. The CDR3 DNA reads as TGTGCCAGCAGCTTGGACAGGAACTATGGCTACACCTTC.